This TCR beta chain came from a study of cytomegalovirus exposure and HLA in healthy donors. Concerning this clone itself: As yet, its antigen is unknown.

Study-wide results and limits: Most TCR sequences were seen very rarely across donors, but some public TCRs occurred in many. Researchers counted roughly 160 TCR beta chains as cytomegalovirus-associated.

Libraries were prepared by immunoSEQ multiplex PCR; TCRdb keeps only in-frame clonotypes and omits some of them. The repertoire has about 170,000 clones, roughly nine tenths of them found once; the top ten carry around 6%. Germline CDR1 reads MNHEY; CDR2 reads SMNVEV (reference sequence). The V and J ends lost 6 bases and 5 bases respectively, with 11 bases between them. This CDR3 contains 13 residues. The sample was PBMCs. The chain couples TRBV27 to TRBJ1-5; perhaps TRBD1 as D (6 bases). This sequence originates from a young woman in good health and CMV-seronegative. The CDR3, as DNA: TGTGCCAGCAGGGACAGTATATATCAGCCCCAGCATTTT. As protein: CASRDSIYQPQHF.